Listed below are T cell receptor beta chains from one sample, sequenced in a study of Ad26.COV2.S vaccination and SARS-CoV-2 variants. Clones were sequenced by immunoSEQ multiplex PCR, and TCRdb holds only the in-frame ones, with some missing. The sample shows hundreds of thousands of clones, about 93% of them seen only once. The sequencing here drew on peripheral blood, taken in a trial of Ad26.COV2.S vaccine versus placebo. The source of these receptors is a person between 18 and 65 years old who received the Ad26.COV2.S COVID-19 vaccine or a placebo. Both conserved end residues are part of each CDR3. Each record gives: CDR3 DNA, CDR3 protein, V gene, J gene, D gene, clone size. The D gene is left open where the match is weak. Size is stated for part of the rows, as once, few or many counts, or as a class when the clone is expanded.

CDR3nt: TGTGCCACCAGCAGGGGGACAGGGGGCAATCAGCCCCAGCATTTT; CDR3aa: CATSRGTGGNQPQHF; v_gene: TRBV15; j_gene: TRBJ1-5; d_gene: TRBD1; abundance: few
CDR3nt: TGTGCCTGGAGTTCCCGACTAGCGGGTGAGCAGTACTTC; CDR3aa: CAWSSRLAGEQYF; v_gene: TRBV30; j_gene: TRBJ2-7; d_gene: TRBD2; abundance: NA
CDR3nt: TGCGCCAGCAGCCCCTCCCCGGGTAGTGCCTACGAGCAGTACTTC; CDR3aa: CASSPSPGSAYEQYF; v_gene: TRBV5-1; j_gene: TRBJ2-7; d_gene: NA; abundance: NA
CDR3nt: TGCGCCAGTTTAAGACTAGCGGGAGTCCCAGATACGCAGTATTTT; CDR3aa: CASLRLAGVPDTQYF; v_gene: TRBV5-1; j_gene: TRBJ2-3; d_gene: TRBD2; abundance: NA
CDR3nt: TGCGCCAGCAGCTCCACTAGCGGAGGCACAGATACGCAGTATTTT; CDR3aa: CASSSTSGGTDTQYF; v_gene: TRBV5-1; j_gene: TRBJ2-3; d_gene: TRBD2; abundance: once
CDR3nt: TGTGCCAGCAGTTTTAGGAGCTCCTACGAGCAGTACTTC; CDR3aa: CASSFRSSYEQYF; v_gene: TRBV27; j_gene: TRBJ2-7; d_gene: NA; abundance: NA
CDR3nt: TGTGCTAGTGGTCGATCGGGCCTTCTAACCCGGGGGTCCGACAATGAGCAGTTCTTC; CDR3aa: CASGRSGLLTRGSDNEQFF; v_gene: TRBV12-5; j_gene: TRBJ2-1; d_gene: NA; abundance: NA
CDR3nt: TGTGCCAGCTCTTCCAGGAGCTCCTATAATTCACCCCTCCACTTT; CDR3aa: CASSSRSSYNSPLHF; v_gene: TRBV18; j_gene: TRBJ1-6; d_gene: NA; abundance: NA
CDR3nt: TGTGCCAGCTGTAGCGGGGGGTACGAGCAGTACTTC; CDR3aa: CASCSGGYEQYF; v_gene: TRBV6-6; j_gene: TRBJ2-7; d_gene: TRBD2; abundance: once
CDR3nt: TGTGCCAGTAGTATACGTCAGGGTGGATTTCAGCCCCAGCATTTT; CDR3aa: CASSIRQGGFQPQHF; v_gene: TRBV19; j_gene: TRBJ1-5; d_gene: NA; abundance: NA
CDR3nt: TGTGCCAGCAGCCCCCAACCCTACAATGAGCAGTTCTTC; CDR3aa: CASSPQPYNEQFF; v_gene: TRBV11-2; j_gene: TRBJ2-1; d_gene: NA; abundance: NA
CDR3nt: TGTGCCAGCAGTTACACTCGGGACTCCTACGAGCAGTACTTC; CDR3aa: CASSYTRDSYEQYF; v_gene: TRBV6-5; j_gene: TRBJ2-7; d_gene: NA; abundance: few
CDR3nt: TGTGCCAGCAGCCAGGGGACTAGCGGGTTTCCTTACAATGAGCAGTTCTTC; CDR3aa: CASSQGTSGFPYNEQFF; v_gene: TRBV7-6; j_gene: TRBJ2-1; d_gene: TRBD2; abundance: once
CDR3nt: TGTGCCATCAGTGAGTCATTAATGGGTACCGGTTTCTTT; CDR3aa: CAISESLMGTGFF; v_gene: TRBV10-3; j_gene: TRBJ1-1; d_gene: NA; abundance: NA
CDR3nt: TGTGCCTGGAGTGGACTTAGCACAGATACGCAGTATTTT; CDR3aa: CAWSGLSTDTQYF; v_gene: TRBV30; j_gene: TRBJ2-3; d_gene: NA; abundance: NA
CDR3nt: TGTGCCAGCAGCTTAGTCGGGACACCGACCGGGGAGCTGTTTTTT; CDR3aa: CASSLVGTPTGELFF; v_gene: TRBV11-2; j_gene: TRBJ2-2; d_gene: NA; abundance: few
CDR3nt: TGTGCCAGCAGCTCCGCGGGCCCTCGCGAGACCCAGTACTTC; CDR3aa: CASSSAGPRETQYF; v_gene: TRBV28; j_gene: TRBJ2-5; d_gene: NA; abundance: NA
CDR3nt: TGCGCCAGCAGCCAAGCAGGCCTAGGCTGGGACAATGAGCAGTTCTTC; CDR3aa: CASSQAGLGWDNEQFF; v_gene: TRBV4-1; j_gene: TRBJ2-1; d_gene: NA; abundance: NA
CDR3nt: TGTGCCAGTAAGACAGTGATGAACACTGAAGCTTTCTTT; CDR3aa: CASKTVMNTEAFF; v_gene: TRBV6-5; j_gene: TRBJ1-1; d_gene: NA; abundance: NA
CDR3nt: TGTGCCAGCTCACAGACTACCTTGGATACGCAGTATTTT; CDR3aa: CASSQTTLDTQYF; v_gene: TRBV18; j_gene: TRBJ2-3; d_gene: NA; abundance: once
CDR3nt: TGTGCCAGCAGCTTAGCTTCGGGGCTAGCGGGAGTAAATGAGCAGTTCTTC; CDR3aa: CASSLASGLAGVNEQFF; v_gene: TRBV11-2; j_gene: TRBJ2-1; d_gene: TRBD2; abundance: NA
CDR3nt: TGTGCTAGTGGTTTAGGACAGGGGAACGAAAAACTGTTTTTT; CDR3aa: CASGLGQGNEKLFF; v_gene: TRBV12-5; j_gene: TRBJ1-4; d_gene: TRBD1; abundance: few
CDR3nt: TGTGCCAGCAGCAGAGGTAGGGCCTCCGGAGATACGCAGTATTTT; CDR3aa: CASSRGRASGDTQYF; v_gene: TRBV6-5; j_gene: TRBJ2-3; d_gene: NA; abundance: NA
CDR3nt: TGTGCCAGCAGCCCATTAGGACGTATCGGCTCCTACAATGAGCAGTTCTTC; CDR3aa: CASSPLGRIGSYNEQFF; v_gene: TRBV9; j_gene: TRBJ2-1; d_gene: NA; abundance: NA
CDR3nt: TGCGCCAGCAGCCAAGATCGGGGGAGACAAGAGACCCAGTACTTC; CDR3aa: CASSQDRGRQETQYF; v_gene: TRBV4-3; j_gene: TRBJ2-5; d_gene: NA; abundance: NA
CDR3nt: TGTGCCAGCAGTTACAAGGGTGAAAACAATGAGCAGTTCTTC; CDR3aa: CASSYKGENNEQFF; v_gene: TRBV6-6; j_gene: TRBJ2-1; d_gene: NA; abundance: NA
CDR3nt: TGCAGCGTAGGGACAGGGAGTCAGCCCCAGCATTTT; CDR3aa: CSVGTGSQPQHF; v_gene: TRBV29-1; j_gene: TRBJ1-5; d_gene: TRBD1; abundance: NA
CDR3nt: TGTGCCTGGGCCCGGGGGAACACTGAAGCTTTCTTT; CDR3aa: CAWARGNTEAFF; v_gene: TRBV30; j_gene: TRBJ1-1; d_gene: NA; abundance: NA
CDR3nt: TGTGCCAGCAGCGTAGCGAACTTAGGAGAGACCCAGTACTTC; CDR3aa: CASSVANLGETQYF; v_gene: TRBV9; j_gene: TRBJ2-5; d_gene: NA; abundance: once
CDR3nt: TGTGCCACCAGCAGAGATCCAGGACAGACCTACGAGCAGTACTTC; CDR3aa: CATSRDPGQTYEQYF; v_gene: TRBV15; j_gene: TRBJ2-7; d_gene: NA; abundance: NA
CDR3nt: TGTGCCAGTAGTCACGGGACAGGGGGAGGTCAGCCCCAGCATTTT; CDR3aa: CASSHGTGGGQPQHF; v_gene: TRBV19; j_gene: TRBJ1-5; d_gene: TRBD1; abundance: NA
CDR3nt: TGTGCCAGCAGCGTAAGTTTCGGGAACACTGAAGCTTTCTTT; CDR3aa: CASSVSFGNTEAFF; v_gene: TRBV28; j_gene: TRBJ1-1; d_gene: NA; abundance: NA
CDR3nt: TGTGCCAGCAGTGAAGTTCTTACATTTTACACTGAAGCTTTCTTT; CDR3aa: CASSEVLTFYTEAFF; v_gene: TRBV2; j_gene: TRBJ1-1; d_gene: NA; abundance: NA
CDR3nt: TGTGCCGGCAGGCAACCTGGGACTGGAAACACCATATATTTT; CDR3aa: CAGRQPGTGNTIYF; v_gene: TRBV6-5; j_gene: TRBJ1-3; d_gene: NA; abundance: NA
CDR3nt: TGTGCCAGCAGTTCGGACAGCTATGGCTACACCTTC; CDR3aa: CASSSDSYGYTF; v_gene: TRBV27; j_gene: TRBJ1-2; d_gene: NA; abundance: once
CDR3nt: TGTGCCAGCAGTTATCAGTCGGACAGCTATGGCTACACCTTC; CDR3aa: CASSYQSDSYGYTF; v_gene: TRBV6-2/TRBV6-3; j_gene: TRBJ1-2; d_gene: NA; abundance: NA
CDR3nt: TGTGCCAGCAGCTTGGATCCCACTAGCCCCAGGGACGAGCAGTACTTC; CDR3aa: CASSLDPTSPRDEQYF; v_gene: TRBV7-2; j_gene: TRBJ2-7; d_gene: NA; abundance: NA
CDR3nt: TGTGCCATACAGGGGCCGGTCGACACTGAAGCTTTCTTT; CDR3aa: CAIQGPVDTEAFF; v_gene: TRBV24-1; j_gene: TRBJ1-1; d_gene: TRBD1; abundance: NA
CDR3nt: TGTGCCAGCAGTGGAAGGGACAGCGAATCTGGCTACACCTTC; CDR3aa: CASSGRDSESGYTF; v_gene: TRBV2; j_gene: TRBJ1-2; d_gene: TRBD1; abundance: NA
CDR3nt: TGTGCCAGCAGCGACCTCGGGGCCCAGTACTTC; CDR3aa: CASSDLGAQYF; v_gene: TRBV6-5; j_gene: TRBJ2-5; d_gene: NA; abundance: once
CDR3nt: TGTGCCAGTAGTCGTGGACAGGGGTGGTCCGGGGAGCTGTTTTTT; CDR3aa: CASSRGQGWSGELFF; v_gene: TRBV19; j_gene: TRBJ2-2; d_gene: TRBD1; abundance: few
CDR3nt: TGCAGCGTTGCCCAGAGTCTGAACACTGAAGCTTTCTTT; CDR3aa: CSVAQSLNTEAFF; v_gene: TRBV29-1; j_gene: TRBJ1-1; d_gene: NA; abundance: NA
CDR3nt: TGTGCCAGCAGTTACTCGAAGTCGGGGGAGCAGTACTTC; CDR3aa: CASSYSKSGEQYF; v_gene: TRBV6-5; j_gene: TRBJ2-7; d_gene: NA; abundance: NA
CDR3nt: TGTGCCAGTAGTATCCGGGGGGGACAGGGAGACAACGTCCTGACTTTC; CDR3aa: CASSIRGGQGDNVLTF; v_gene: TRBV19; j_gene: TRBJ2-6; d_gene: NA; abundance: NA
CDR3nt: TGTGCCAGCAGTTTTACAACTATGAACACTGAAGCTTTCTTT; CDR3aa: CASSFTTMNTEAFF; v_gene: TRBV28; j_gene: TRBJ1-1; d_gene: NA; abundance: NA
CDR3nt: TGCGCCAGCAGCCATTTTCTATCGACTAGCGAGAGCTCCTACAATGAGCAGTTCTTC; CDR3aa: CASSHFLSTSESSYNEQFF; v_gene: TRBV5-1; j_gene: TRBJ2-1; d_gene: TRBD2; abundance: NA
CDR3nt: TGCGCCAGCCGTCCCTACACTTCAATTTACAATGAGCAGTTCTTC; CDR3aa: CASRPYTSIYNEQFF; v_gene: TRBV5-1; j_gene: TRBJ2-1; d_gene: NA; abundance: NA
CDR3nt: TGTGCCAGCAGGCAACAGGGCGGGAGCACTGAAGCTTTCTTT; CDR3aa: CASRQQGGSTEAFF; v_gene: TRBV2; j_gene: TRBJ1-1; d_gene: NA; abundance: NA
CDR3nt: TGTGCCAGCAGACCGACGGGGGGAAACACCATATATTTT; CDR3aa: CASRPTGGNTIYF; v_gene: TRBV6-5; j_gene: TRBJ1-3; d_gene: NA; abundance: few
CDR3nt: TGTGCCAGCAGTGAAAAACGAGCGAATCTGTACGAGCAGTACTTC; CDR3aa: CASSEKRANLYEQYF; v_gene: TRBV7-2; j_gene: TRBJ2-7; d_gene: NA; abundance: NA
CDR3nt: TGCGCCAGCAGCTTGGCCGGGAAGCATTACAATGAGCAGTTCTTC; CDR3aa: CASSLAGKHYNEQFF; v_gene: TRBV5-1; j_gene: TRBJ2-1; d_gene: NA; abundance: NA
CDR3nt: TGTGCCAGCAGCTTTCTGGGGACACTAGCCGACGAGCAGTACTTC; CDR3aa: CASSFLGTLADEQYF; v_gene: TRBV13; j_gene: TRBJ2-7; d_gene: NA; abundance: NA
CDR3nt: TGTGCCAGCTCACCACCGAACAGGGCCTTTGGGGCCAACGTCCTGACTTTC; CDR3aa: CASSPPNRAFGANVLTF; v_gene: TRBV18; j_gene: TRBJ2-6; d_gene: NA; abundance: NA